This record concerns one TCR beta chain sequence. The entry originates in a study of blood T cell repertoires in COVID-19. Study details: All recovered Cohort 3 donors got two negative PCRs, got clearance, or saw symptom resolution. The study drew acute and convalescent COVID-19 samples from the United States, Italy and Spain.

Study members were between roughly 18 and 100 years old and lived in 20 to 25 US regions. Participant-reported clinical history was the basis for cohort assignment. The V segment lost 10 bases and the J segment 8 bases; nucleotides outside the gene matches: 13. CDR1 SNHLY and CDR2 FYNNEI come from the germline V gene. CDR3 length: 14 amino acids. Sequencing was performed with immunoSEQ multiplex PCR; in TCRdb, only in-frame clones are kept and a portion is missing. The sample shows 200,000 to 250,000 clones, roughly 90% of them seen only once. The TCR originated in a woman between 45 and 60 years old in a cohort exposed to, infected with or recovered from COVID-19 (not recorded which). The sequencing sample was made of PBMCs or T cells enriched from blood (not recorded which). The chain joins TRBV2 to TRBJ1-4; 7 positions match TRBD1. The CDR3 protein is CATTRGRGNEKLFF. The CDR3 coding sequence is TGTGCCACCACTAGGGGCAGGGGGAACGAAAAACTGTTTTTT.